This T cell receptor beta chain was identified during a study of cytomegalovirus exposure and HLA in healthy donors. PCR involved 60 Vbeta and 13 Jbeta primers. TCRdb's copy holds only in-frame clones and misses some; the assay was immunoSEQ multiplex PCR. Of over 100,000 clones in the sample, approximately 70% are singletons; the top ten hold 8.7%. Concerning this clone: Its specificity is not known.

Whole-study findings and limits: A later analysis linked a missense variant in DCLRE1C to the trimming of TCR beta V and J genes.

This CDR3 spans 15 amino acids. CDR1 and CDR2 from the germline V gene are SGHTA and FQGTGA. Trimming stripped 5 bases from V and 2 bases from J, with 14 bases between. This TCR came from a man aged 30 to 45 in good health and CMV-seropositive. The source material was PBMCs. The rearrangement links TRBV7-3 to TRBJ2-3, with D perhaps TRBD2 (5 bases). The CDR3 DNA reads TGTGCCAGCAGCCTCTGGGCCGGGGACACAGATACGCAGTATTTT. Encoded protein: CASSLWAGDTDTQYF.